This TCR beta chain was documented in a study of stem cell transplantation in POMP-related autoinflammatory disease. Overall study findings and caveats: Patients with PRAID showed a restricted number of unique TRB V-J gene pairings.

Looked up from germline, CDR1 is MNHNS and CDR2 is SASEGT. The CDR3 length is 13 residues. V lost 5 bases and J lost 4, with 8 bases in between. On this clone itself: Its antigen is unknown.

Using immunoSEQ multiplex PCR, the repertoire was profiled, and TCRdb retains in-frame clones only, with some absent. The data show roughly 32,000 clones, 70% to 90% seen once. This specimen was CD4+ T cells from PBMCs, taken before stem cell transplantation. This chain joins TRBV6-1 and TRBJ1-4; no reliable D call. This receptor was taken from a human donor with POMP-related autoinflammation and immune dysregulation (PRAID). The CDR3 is CASSRASNEKLFF. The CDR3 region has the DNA TGTGCCAGCAGTAGGGCGAGTAATGAAAAACTGTTTTTT.